This T cell receptor beta chain was recorded in a study of shared clonotypes between healthy human individuals. Findings of the study overall: Among non-shared clonotypes, generation probabilities were lower than among those shared by all four donors. Clonotype sharing across several donors was observed for around 5% of naive CD4 clonotypes.

V shed 3 bases, J shed 4 bases, and the junction held 11 bases outside the gene matches. Germline V gene lookup returns CDR1 SGHAT and CDR2 FQNNGV. This CDR3 contains 16 residues. About this clone itself: The antigen is unknown.

Assay: immunoSEQ multiplex PCR; the TCRdb copy retains only in-frame clones and omits some. The table has 300,000 to 400,000 clones, 80% to 90% seen once. This sequence originates from a man younger than 30 in good health. What was sequenced was memory CD8+ T cells sorted from blood. Subset given: CD45RO+ cells pooled with CCR7-negative TemRA cells. J is TRBJ2-7 and V is TRBV11-2; 8 nucleotides agree with TRBD1. CDR3 in amino acids: CASSFPGQGPPYEQYF. CDR3 in DNA: TGTGCCAGCAGCTTCCCCGGACAGGGACCCCCTTACGAGCAGTACTTC.